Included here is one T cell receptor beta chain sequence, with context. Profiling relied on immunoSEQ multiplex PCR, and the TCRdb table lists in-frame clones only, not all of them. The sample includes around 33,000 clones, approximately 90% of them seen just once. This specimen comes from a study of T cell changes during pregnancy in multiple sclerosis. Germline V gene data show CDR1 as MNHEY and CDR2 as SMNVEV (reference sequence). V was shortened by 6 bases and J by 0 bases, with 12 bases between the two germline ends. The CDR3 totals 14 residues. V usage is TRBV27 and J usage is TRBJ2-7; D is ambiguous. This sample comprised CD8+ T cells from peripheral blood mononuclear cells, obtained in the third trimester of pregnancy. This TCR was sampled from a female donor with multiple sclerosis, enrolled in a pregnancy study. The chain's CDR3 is CASSRTVSSYEQYF. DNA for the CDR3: TGTGCCAGCAGCCGAACTGTTAGCTCCTACGAGCAGTACTTC.